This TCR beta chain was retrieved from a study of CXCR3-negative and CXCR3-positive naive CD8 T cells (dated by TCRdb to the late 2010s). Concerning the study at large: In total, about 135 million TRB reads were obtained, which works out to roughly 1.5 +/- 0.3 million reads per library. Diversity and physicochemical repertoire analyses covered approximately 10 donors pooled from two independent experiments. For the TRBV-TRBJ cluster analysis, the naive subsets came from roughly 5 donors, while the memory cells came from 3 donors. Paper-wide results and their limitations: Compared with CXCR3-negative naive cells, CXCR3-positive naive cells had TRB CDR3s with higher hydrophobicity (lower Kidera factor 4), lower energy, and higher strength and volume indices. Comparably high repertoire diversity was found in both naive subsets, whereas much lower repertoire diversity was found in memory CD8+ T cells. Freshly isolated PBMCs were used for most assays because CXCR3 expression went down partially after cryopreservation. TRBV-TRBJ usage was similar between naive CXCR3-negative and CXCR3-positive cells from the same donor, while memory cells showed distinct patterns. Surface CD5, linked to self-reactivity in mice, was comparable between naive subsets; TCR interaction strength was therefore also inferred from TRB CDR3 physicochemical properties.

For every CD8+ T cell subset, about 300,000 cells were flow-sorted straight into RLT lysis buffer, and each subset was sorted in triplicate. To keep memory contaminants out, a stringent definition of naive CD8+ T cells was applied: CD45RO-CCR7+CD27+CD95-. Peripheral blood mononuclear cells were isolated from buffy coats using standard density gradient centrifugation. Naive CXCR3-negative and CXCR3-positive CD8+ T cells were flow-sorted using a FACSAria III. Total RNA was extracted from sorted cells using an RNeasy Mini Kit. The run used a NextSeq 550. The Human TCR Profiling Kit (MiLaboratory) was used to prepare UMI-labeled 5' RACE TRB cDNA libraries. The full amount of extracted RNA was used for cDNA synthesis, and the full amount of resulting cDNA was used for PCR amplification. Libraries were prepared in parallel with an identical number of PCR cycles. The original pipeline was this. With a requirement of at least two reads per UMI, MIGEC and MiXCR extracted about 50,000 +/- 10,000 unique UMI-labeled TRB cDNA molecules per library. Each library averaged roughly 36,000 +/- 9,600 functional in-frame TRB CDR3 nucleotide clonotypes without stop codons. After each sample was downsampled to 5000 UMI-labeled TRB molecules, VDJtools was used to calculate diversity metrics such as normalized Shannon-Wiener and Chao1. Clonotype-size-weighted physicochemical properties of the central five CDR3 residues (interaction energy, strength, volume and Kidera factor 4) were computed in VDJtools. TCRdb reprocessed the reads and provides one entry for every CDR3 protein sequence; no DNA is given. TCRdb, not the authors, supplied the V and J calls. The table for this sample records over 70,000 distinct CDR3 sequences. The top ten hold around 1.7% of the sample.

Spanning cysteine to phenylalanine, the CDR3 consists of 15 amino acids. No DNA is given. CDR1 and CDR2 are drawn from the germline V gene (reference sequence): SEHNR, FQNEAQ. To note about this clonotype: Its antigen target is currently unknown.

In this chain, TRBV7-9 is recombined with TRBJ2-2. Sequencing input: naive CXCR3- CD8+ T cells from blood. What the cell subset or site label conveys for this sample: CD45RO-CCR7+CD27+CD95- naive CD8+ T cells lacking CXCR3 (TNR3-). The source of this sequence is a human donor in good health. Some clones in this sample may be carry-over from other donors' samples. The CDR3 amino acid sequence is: CASSLEAVGTGELFF.